This T cell receptor beta chain came from a study of blood T cell repertoires in COVID-19. Overall study: Sample material is recorded as cDNA or gDNA derived from T cells, B-cell-depleted T cells, or PBMCs.

Enrolment of Seattle patients took place during active infection, and they were followed longitudinally. Trimming at V came to 2 bases and at J to 9 bases, leaving 12 bases not matched to a gene. The CDR3 is 16 amino acids. Germline loops: CDR1 SGHTA, CDR2 FQGNSA. This clone was seen only a few times. In the study's own analysis: Cell counts per sample came from amplifying reference gene primers. Repertoires were generated with immunoSEQ multiplex PCR, while TCRdb's copy carries only in-frame clones and drops some. The V and J calls and the clone size are those of that table, but D and trimming were determined from the DNA. The repertoire holds about 330,000 clones, around 90% seen once, with roughly 8.9% in the top ten.

The chain uses TRBV7-2 and TRBJ1-5; 8 bases match TRBD1. Sequenced sample: peripheral blood. The clonotype originates from a man younger than 45 with COVID-19, enrolled during active disease. The CDR3 coding sequence is TGTGCCAGCAGCTTACTGGGGACAGGTGGTTTGGGGCCCCAGCATTTT. It encodes CASSLLGTGGLGPQHF.